What follows is one T cell receptor (beta chain) and its context. Its target is unknown. CDR1 is KGHDR and CDR2 is SFDVKD in the germline V gene. V lost 3 bases to trimming and J lost 4 bases, with 9 bases between them. There are 13 residues in the CDR3. This entry belongs to a study of T-cell memory formation after mild COVID-19. General study findings and limits: Certain responding clones were present in pre-infection memory, suggesting participation of cross-reactive memory.

In TCRdb, the 5' RACE reads were re-called with MiXCR into one record per CDR3 protein. The table has fewer than 700,000 distinct CDR3 sequences, about a fifth seen once; the top ten hold around 7.7%. The receptor's source is an adult woman who had mild COVID-19 (a few samples of this study predate the infection). Cell type and time point are not known. Sequencing was done on a sample of PBMCs or a T cell subset sorted from them (not recorded which). The rearrangement uses TRBV24-1 and TRBJ2-7; D is uncertain. The chain's CDR3 is CATSDPEFYEQYF. The DNA of the CDR3 is TGTGCCACCAGTGATCCTGAATTTTACGAGCAGTACTTC.